The clone carrying this T cell receptor (beta chain) was observed a handful of times. This specimen belongs to a study of identical twins. TCRdb called the 5' RACE reads again in MiXCR, with one record for every CDR3 protein. The profile covers some 690,000 distinct CDR3 sequences, with around 20% appearing a single time and 4% to 5.5% taken by the ten largest. The germline V gene has CDR1 LGHNT and CDR2 FRNRAP. V shed 5 bases and J shed 8 bases, with 9 bases lying between them. The length of the CDR3 is 11 residues. The data also belong to a second study, concerning T cells expressing NK-cell markers.

This TCR was sampled from a woman between 18 and 29 years old in good health. What was sequenced was PBMCs. The chain joins TRBV12-5 to TRBJ1-2; D possibly corresponds to TRBD1 (5 bases). The CDR3 DNA reads TGTGCTAGTGGTACCTGGGGGGGCTACACCTTC. Amino acid sequence: CASGTWGGYTF.